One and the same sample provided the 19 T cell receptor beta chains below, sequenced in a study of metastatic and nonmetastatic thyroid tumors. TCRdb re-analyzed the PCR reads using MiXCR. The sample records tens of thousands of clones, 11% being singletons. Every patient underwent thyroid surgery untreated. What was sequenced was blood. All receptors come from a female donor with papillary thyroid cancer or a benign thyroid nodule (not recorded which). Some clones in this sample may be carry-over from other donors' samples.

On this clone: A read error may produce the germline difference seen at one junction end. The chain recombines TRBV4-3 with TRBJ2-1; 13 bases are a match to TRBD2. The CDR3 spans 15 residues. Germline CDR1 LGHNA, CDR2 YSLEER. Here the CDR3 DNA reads TGCGCCAGCAGCCCTGGGACTAGCGGGATCTATGAGCAGTTTTTC. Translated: CASSPGTSGIYEQFF.

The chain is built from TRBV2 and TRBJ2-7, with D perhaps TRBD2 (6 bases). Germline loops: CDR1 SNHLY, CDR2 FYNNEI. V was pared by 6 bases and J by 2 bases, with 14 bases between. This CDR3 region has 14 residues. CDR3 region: CASSPGTFTYEQYV. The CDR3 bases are TGTGCCAGCAGCCCCGGGACTTTTACCTACGAGCAGTACGTC.

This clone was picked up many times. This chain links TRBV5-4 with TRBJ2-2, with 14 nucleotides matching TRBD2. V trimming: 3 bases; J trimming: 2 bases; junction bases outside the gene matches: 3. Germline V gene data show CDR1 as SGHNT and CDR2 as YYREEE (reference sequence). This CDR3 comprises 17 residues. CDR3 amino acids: CASSSGLAGVNTGELFF. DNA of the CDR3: TGTGCCAGCAGCTCGGGACTAGCGGGAGTTAACACCGGGGAGCTGTTTTTT.

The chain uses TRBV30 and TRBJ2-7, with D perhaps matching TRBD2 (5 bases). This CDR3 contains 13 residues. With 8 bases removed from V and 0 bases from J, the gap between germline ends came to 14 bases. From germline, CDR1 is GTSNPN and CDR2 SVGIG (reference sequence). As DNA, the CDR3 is TGTGCCGGCTTGTGGACTCACTCCTACGAGCAGTACTTC. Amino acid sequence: CAGLWTHSYEQYF.

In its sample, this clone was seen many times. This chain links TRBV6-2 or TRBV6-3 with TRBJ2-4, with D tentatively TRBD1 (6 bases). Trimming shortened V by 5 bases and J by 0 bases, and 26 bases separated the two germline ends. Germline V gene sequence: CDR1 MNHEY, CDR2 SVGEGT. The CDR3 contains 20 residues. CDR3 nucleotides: TGTGCCAGCAGTCAGAACTGGGGGCGGTTAGGGTTTCTAGCCAAAAACATTCAGTACTTC. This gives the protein CASSQNWGRLGFLAKNIQYF.

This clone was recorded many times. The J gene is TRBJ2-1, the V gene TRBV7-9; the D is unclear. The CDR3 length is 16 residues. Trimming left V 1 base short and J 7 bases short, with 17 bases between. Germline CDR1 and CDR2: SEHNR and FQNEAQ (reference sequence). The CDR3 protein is CASSLGLSDLTNEQFF. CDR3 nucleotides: TGTGCCAGCAGCTTAGGGTTGAGCGACCTGACGAATGAGCAGTTCTTC.

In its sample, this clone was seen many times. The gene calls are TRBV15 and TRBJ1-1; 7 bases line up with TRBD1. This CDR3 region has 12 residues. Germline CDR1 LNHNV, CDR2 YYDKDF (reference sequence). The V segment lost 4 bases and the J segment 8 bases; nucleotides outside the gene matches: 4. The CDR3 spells CATSTVQGEAFF. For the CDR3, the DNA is TGTGCCACCAGCACTGTACAGGGGGAAGCTTTCTTT. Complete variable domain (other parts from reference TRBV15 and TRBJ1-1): DAMVIQNPRYQVTQFGKPVTLSCSQTLNHNVMYWYQQKSSQAPKLLFHYYDKDFNNEADTPDNFQSRRPNTSFCFLDIRSPGLGDTAMYLCATSTVQGEAFFGQGTRLTVV.

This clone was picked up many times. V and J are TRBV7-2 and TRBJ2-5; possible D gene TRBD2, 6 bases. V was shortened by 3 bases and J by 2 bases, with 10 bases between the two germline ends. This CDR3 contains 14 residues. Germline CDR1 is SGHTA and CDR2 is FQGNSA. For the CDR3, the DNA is TGTGCCAGCAGCTTTAGACTAGTTCAAGAGACCCAGTACTTC. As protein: CASSFRLVQETQYF. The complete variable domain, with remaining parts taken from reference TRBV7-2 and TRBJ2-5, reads GAGVSQSPSNKVTEKGKDVELRCDPISGHTALYWYRQSLGQGLEFLIYFQGNSAPDKSGLPSDRFSAERTGGSVSTLTIQRTQQEDSAVYLCASSFRLVQETQYFGPGTRLLVL.

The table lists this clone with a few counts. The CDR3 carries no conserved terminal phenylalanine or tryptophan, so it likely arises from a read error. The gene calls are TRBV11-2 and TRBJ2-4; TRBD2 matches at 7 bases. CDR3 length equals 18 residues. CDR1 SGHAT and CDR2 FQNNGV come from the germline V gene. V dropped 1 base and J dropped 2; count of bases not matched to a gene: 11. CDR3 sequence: CASSLGLGGTGSKNIQYL. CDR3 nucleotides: TGTGCCAGCAGCTTAGGATTGGGGGGGACTGGGTCCAAAAACATTCAGTACCTC.

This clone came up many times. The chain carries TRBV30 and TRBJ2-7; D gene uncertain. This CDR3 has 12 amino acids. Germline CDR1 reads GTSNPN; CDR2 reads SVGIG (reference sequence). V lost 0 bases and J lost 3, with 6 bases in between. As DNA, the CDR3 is TGTGCCTGGAGTGTACGGCTCTACGAGCAGTACTTC. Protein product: CAWSVRLYEQYF.

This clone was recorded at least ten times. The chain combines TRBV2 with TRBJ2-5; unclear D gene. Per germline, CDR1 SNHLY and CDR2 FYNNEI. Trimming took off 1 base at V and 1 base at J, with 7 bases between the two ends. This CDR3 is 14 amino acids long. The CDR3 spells CASSEGRFQETQYF. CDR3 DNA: TGTGCCAGCAGTGAAGGCAGGTTCCAAGAGACCCAGTACTTC.

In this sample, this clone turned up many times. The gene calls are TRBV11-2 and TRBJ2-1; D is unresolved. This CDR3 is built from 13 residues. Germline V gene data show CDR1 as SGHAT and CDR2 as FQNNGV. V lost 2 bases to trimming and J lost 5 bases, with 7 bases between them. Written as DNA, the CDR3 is TGTGCCAGCAGCTTAAACAGAAACAATGAGCAGTTCTTC. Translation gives CASSLNRNNEQFF.

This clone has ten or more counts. CDR3 in DNA: TGTGCCAGCAGTTCCAAGACTAGCGCTAGCACAGATACGCAGTATTTT. It encodes CASSSKTSASTDTQYF. The chain carries TRBV6-5 and TRBJ2-3; the match to TRBD2 covers 8 bases. V lost 4 bases and J lost 0; bases outside the gene matches: 6. Germline V gene data show CDR1 as MNHEY and CDR2 as SVGAGI. The CDR3 runs 16 residues.

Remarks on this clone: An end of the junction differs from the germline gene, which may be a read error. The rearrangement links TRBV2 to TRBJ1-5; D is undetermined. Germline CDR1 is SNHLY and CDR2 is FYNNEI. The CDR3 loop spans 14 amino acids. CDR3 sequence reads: CASSEGVANQPQHF. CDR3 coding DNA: TGTGCCAGCAGTGAAGGGGTTGCCAATCAGCCTCAGCATTTT.

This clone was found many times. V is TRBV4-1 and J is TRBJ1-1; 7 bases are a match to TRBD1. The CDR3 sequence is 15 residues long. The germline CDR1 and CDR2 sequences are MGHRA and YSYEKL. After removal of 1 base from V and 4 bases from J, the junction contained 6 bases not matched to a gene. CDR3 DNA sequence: TGCGCCAGCAGCCAAGGGAAAGGGGGCGGCACTGAAGCTTTCTTT. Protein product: CASSQGKGGGTEAFF.

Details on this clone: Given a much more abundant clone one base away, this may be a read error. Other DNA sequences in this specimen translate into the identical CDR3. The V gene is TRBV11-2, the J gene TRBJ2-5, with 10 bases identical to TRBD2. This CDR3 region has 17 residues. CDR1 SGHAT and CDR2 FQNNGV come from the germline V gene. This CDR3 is CASSLGASGGHGETQYF. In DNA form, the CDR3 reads TGTGCCAGCAGCTTAGGGGCTAGCGGGGGACATGGGGAGACACAGTACTTC.

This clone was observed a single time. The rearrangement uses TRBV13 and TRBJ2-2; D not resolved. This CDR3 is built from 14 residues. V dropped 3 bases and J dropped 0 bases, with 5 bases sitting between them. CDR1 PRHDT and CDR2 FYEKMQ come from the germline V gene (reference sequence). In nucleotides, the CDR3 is TGTGCCAGCAGCTTGAGATCGAACACCGGGGAGCTGTTTTTT. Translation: CASSLRSNTGELFF.

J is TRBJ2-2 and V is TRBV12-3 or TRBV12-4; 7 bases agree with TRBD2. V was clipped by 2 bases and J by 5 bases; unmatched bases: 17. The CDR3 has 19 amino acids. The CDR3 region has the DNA TGTGCCAGCAGTTTACGGGCGGGAGCCCTCTCGAAGCATACCGGGGAGCTGTTTTTT. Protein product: CASSLRAGALSKHTGELFF.

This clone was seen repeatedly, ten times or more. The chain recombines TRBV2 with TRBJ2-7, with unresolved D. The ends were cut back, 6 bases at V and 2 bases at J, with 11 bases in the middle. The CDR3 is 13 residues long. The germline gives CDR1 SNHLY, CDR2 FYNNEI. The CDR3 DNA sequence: TGTGCCAGCAGGGGTTCCGGGCCCTACGAGCAGTACTTC. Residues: CASRGSGPYEQYF.